The 21 T cell receptor beta chains below were found in one sample sequenced in a study of cytomegalovirus exposure and HLA in healthy donors (dated by TCRdb to 2017 to 2019). Libraries were prepared through the immunoSEQ multiplex PCR assay. For the multiplex PCR, a mixture combining 60 forward primers for TCR Vbeta segments and 13 reverse primers for TCR Jbeta segments was used. TCRdb's version of the immuneACCESS table is confined to in-frame rearrangements and falls short of the full clone set. An unresolved V gene accounts for under half of the shortfall where checked; the remainder is of unknown origin. The sample has roughly 80,000 clones on record, roughly 75% of them singletons. The ten biggest clones cover around 0.96% of the sample. Material: PBMCs. The origin of the receptors is a male donor in good health and CMV-seronegative.

This clone was counted only a few times. The chain couples TRBV5-6 to TRBJ1-2, with a tentative D call TRBD1 (6 bases). The length of the CDR3 is 14 residues. V shed 0 bases and J shed 8 bases, with 14 bases lying between them. Germline loops: CDR1 SGHDT, CDR2 YYEEEE. The CDR3: CASSLERTALGYTF. CDR3 bases: TGTGCCAGCAGCTTGGAGAGGACAGCGTTGGGCTACACCTTC. Looking up the rest from reference TRBV5-6 and TRBJ1-2 gives the full variable domain: DAGVTQSPTHLIKTRGQQVTLRCSPKSGHDTVSWYQQALGQGPQFIFQYYEEEERQRGNFPDRFSGHQFPNYSSELNVNALLLGDSALYLCASSLERTALGYTFGSGTRLTVV.

The rearrangement joins TRBV9 to TRBJ2-7; 8 bases agree with TRBD2. Trimming took 0 bases from V and 7 from J; bases not matched to a gene: 6. Per germline, CDR1 SGDLS and CDR2 YYNGEE. The CDR3 is 14 amino acids. The CDR3 loop is CASSVGTAGEEQYF. Written as DNA, the CDR3 is TGTGCCAGCAGCGTAGGAACAGCGGGAGAGGAGCAGTACTTC.

The chain links TRBV5-1 to TRBJ2-1; D unclear. Trimming shortened V by 1 base and J by 5 bases, and 7 bases separated the two germline ends. Germline values: CDR1 SGHRS, CDR2 YFSETQ. This CDR3 has 13 residues. CDR3 protein: CASSLIHDNEQFF. The CDR3 DNA reads TGCGCCAGCAGCTTGATCCATGACAATGAGCAGTTCTTC.

This chain joins TRBV6-1 and TRBJ2-3; 7 bases align to TRBD1. In germline, CDR1 is MNHNS, CDR2 SASEGT. The CDR3 has 16 amino acids. V was pared by 4 bases and J by 1 base, with 8 bases of the junction left unmatched. CDR3 in DNA: TGTGCCAGCAGTGTTGAGGGGGCCACCGGCACAGATACGCAGTATTTT. This codes for CASSVEGATGTDTQYF.

The chain employs TRBV6-5 and TRBJ2-1; 14 nucleotides line up with TRBD2. Germline CDR1 MNHEY, CDR2 SVGAGI. V dropped 5 bases and J dropped 6; count of bases not matched to a gene: 3. The CDR3 loop spans 15 amino acids. CDR3 in amino acids: CASSRLAGGANEQFF. CDR3 nucleotides: TGTGCCAGCAGTCGACTAGCGGGAGGGGCCAATGAGCAGTTCTTC.

V and J are TRBV7-2 and TRBJ2-5; D is ambiguous. Germline V gives CDR1 SGHTA, CDR2 FQGNSA. This CDR3 comprises 14 residues. Trimming removed 1 base at V and 5 bases at J, with 11 bases between. The CDR3 reads CASSLEGLRETQYF. In nucleotides, the CDR3 is TGTGCCAGCAGCTTAGAAGGTTTGAGGGAGACCCAGTACTTC.

Remarks on this clone: Since the CDR3 does not end with the conserved phenylalanine or tryptophan, this likely comes from a read error. The DNA is left out, because the CDR3 cannot be placed on it with certainty; the CDR3 is given as TCRdb lists it. This chain links TRBV6-6 with TRBJ1-2. The germline V gene encodes CDR1 MNHNY and CDR2 SVGAGI (reference sequence). The CDR3 has 13 residues if both end residues are counted. This chain's CDR3 is CASSYPRERPDIS.

The rearrangement links TRBV6-6 to TRBJ2-7, with 8 bases lining up with TRBD2. This CDR3 is built from 15 residues. The germline gives CDR1 MNHNY, CDR2 SVGAGI (reference sequence). Trimming at V came to 8 bases and at J to 2 bases, leaving 11 bases not matched to a gene. The CDR3 nucleotides are TGTGCCAGCGCCGGGGGTAGCGGGACCCCCTACGAGCAGTACTTC. The encoded protein is CASAGGSGTPYEQYF.

This clone was counted once. The V call is TRBV7-3, the J call TRBJ2-2, with TRBD2 matching 10 bases. The length of the CDR3 is 16 residues. In germline, CDR1 is SGHTA, CDR2 FQGTGA. V was clipped by 4 bases and J by 1 base; unmatched bases: 3. In nucleotides, the CDR3 is TGTGCCAGCAGCTCAAGCGGGAGGGGGAACACCGGGGAGCTGTTTTTT. Translated, it gives CASSSSGRGNTGELFF.

J is TRBJ2-2 and V is TRBV5-1; D is uncertain. In germline, CDR1 is SGHRS, CDR2 YFSETQ. This CDR3 has 16 residues. Trimming pared 2 bases from V and 0 bases from J, leaving 11 bases between. In DNA, the CDR3 is TGCGCCAGCAGCTTCGCACTAACTACGAACACCGGGGAGCTGTTTTTT. Translated, it gives CASSFALTTNTGELFF.

The chain recombines TRBV4-3 with TRBJ2-2; 7 nucleotides match TRBD2. The germline gives CDR1 LGHNA, CDR2 YSLEER. The CDR3 runs 16 residues. V was pared by 0 bases and J by 3 bases, with 4 bases of the junction left unmatched. CDR3 nucleotide sequence: TGCGCCAGCAGCCAAGACGCAGGGAGGGACACCGGGGAGCTGTTTTTT. Translating gives CASSQDAGRDTGELFF.

The gene calls are TRBV5-1 and TRBJ2-5, with a tentative D call TRBD1 (6 bases). The length of the CDR3 is 15 residues. Per the germline V gene, CDR1 is SGHRS and CDR2 is YFSETQ. Trimming pared 0 bases from V and 1 base from J, leaving 10 bases between. CDR3 in amino acids: CASSLGQVPQETQYF. The CDR3 bases are TGCGCCAGCAGCTTGGGACAGGTCCCCCAAGAGACCCAGTACTTC.

The chain has TRBV2 and TRBJ2-3; 9 nucleotides match TRBD2. The CDR3 length is 14 residues. J gave up 5 bases and V 8 bases, and 8 bases lay outside the gene matches. Germline CDR1 SNHLY, CDR2 FYNNEI. CDR3 in DNA: TGTGCCAGCCAGCCTGCGGGAGGGGGAGATACGCAGTATTTT. As protein: CASQPAGGGDTQYF. The complete variable domain, with remaining parts taken from reference TRBV2 and TRBJ2-3, reads EPEVTQTPSHQVTQMGQEVILRCVPISNHLYFYWYRQILGQKVEFLVSFYNNEISEKSEIFDDQFSVERPDGSNFTLKIRSTKLEDSAMYFCASQPAGGGDTQYFGPGTRLTVL.

This clone appeared once. This chain joins TRBV4-2 and TRBJ2-7; tentative D call: TRBD1 (6 bases). Germline loops: CDR1 LGHNA, CDR2 YNFKEQ. The CDR3 consists of 15 residues. V lost 3 bases and J lost 2, with 14 bases in between. The CDR3 sequence is CASSHGLGQTYEQYF. The CDR3 coding sequence is TGTGCCAGCAGCCATGGACTTGGACAGACCTACGAGCAGTACTTC.

This clone occurred once. The J gene is TRBJ1-1, the V gene TRBV7-8; a possible D gene is TRBD1 (6 bases). The V end was cut by 1 base, the J end by 4 bases, with 10 bases between. The CDR3 length is 14 residues. The V gene's germline CDR1 is SGHVS and CDR2 FQNEAQ. CDR3 sequence (DNA): TGTGCCAGCAGCTTAGGTGCAGGGGTCACTGAAGCTTTCTTT. This sequence encodes CASSLGAGVTEAFF.

The chain employs TRBV5-4 and TRBJ2-3; 8 bases are shared with TRBD2. Germline V gene data show CDR1 as SGHNT and CDR2 as YYREEE (reference sequence). The CDR3 has 17 amino acids. Trimming removed 4 bases from V and 2 bases from J; junction bases left unmatched: 12. The CDR3 region is CASSPNRLARTTDTQYF. The DNA for the CDR3 is TGTGCCAGCAGCCCTAACCGACTAGCGCGTACCACAGATACGCAGTATTTT.

The chain links TRBV7-8 to TRBJ2-5, with 7 bases lining up with TRBD2. CDR3 length: 15 residues. J lost 6 bases, V lost 5 bases, and 12 bases had no gene match. Germline values: CDR1 SGHVS, CDR2 FQNEAQ. CDR3 in amino acids: CASSPPGGVEKTQYF. CDR3 bases: TGTGCCAGCAGCCCCCCGGGAGGAGTTGAGAAGACCCAGTACTTC.

Written as DNA, the CDR3 is TGTGCCAGTAGAAATTTCAGGGGGCATCAGCCCCAGCATTTT. Its protein is CASRNFRGHQPQHF. The chain employs TRBV19 and TRBJ1-5; 8 positions match TRBD1. Unmatched junction bases numbered 6, after V lost 6 bases and J lost 5 bases. The CDR3 sequence is 14 residues long. From germline, CDR1 is LNHDA and CDR2 SQIVND (reference sequence). The full variable domain, with the rest looked up from reference TRBV19 and TRBJ1-5, is DGGITQSPKYLFRKEGQNVTLSCEQNLNHDAMYWYRQDPGQGLRLIYYSQIVNDFQKGDIAEGYSVSREKKESFPLTVTSAQKNPTAFYLCASRNFRGHQPQHFGDGTRLSIL.

The rearrangement uses TRBV4-1 and TRBJ2-5; D gene ambiguous. This CDR3 is built from 13 residues. The V end was cut by 4 bases, the J end by 5 bases, with 11 bases between. From germline, CDR1 is MGHRA and CDR2 YSYEKL. Here the CDR3 reads CASSLTGLETQYF. Written as DNA, the CDR3 is TGCGCCAGCAGCCTCACGGGTTTGGAGACCCAGTACTTC.

This chain uses TRBV5-1 with TRBJ2-1; 13 bases match TRBD2. This CDR3 has 14 residues. Trimming took 4 bases from V and 5 from J; bases not matched to a gene: 0. Per the germline V gene, CDR1 is SGHRS and CDR2 is YFSETQ. CDR3 residues: CASSGTSGNNEQFF. CDR3 in DNA: TGCGCCAGCAGCGGGACTAGCGGGAACAATGAGCAGTTCTTC.

The chain carries TRBV7-9 and TRBJ1-1; D perhaps matches TRBD1 (6 bases). Germline V gene sequence: CDR1 SEHNR, CDR2 FQNEAQ (reference sequence). The CDR3 is 14 amino acids. The ends were cut back, 2 bases at V and 1 base at J, with 8 bases in the middle. CDR3: CASSLSTGNTEAFF. The CDR3 DNA reads TGTGCCAGCAGCTTATCGACAGGGAACACTGAAGCTTTCTTT.